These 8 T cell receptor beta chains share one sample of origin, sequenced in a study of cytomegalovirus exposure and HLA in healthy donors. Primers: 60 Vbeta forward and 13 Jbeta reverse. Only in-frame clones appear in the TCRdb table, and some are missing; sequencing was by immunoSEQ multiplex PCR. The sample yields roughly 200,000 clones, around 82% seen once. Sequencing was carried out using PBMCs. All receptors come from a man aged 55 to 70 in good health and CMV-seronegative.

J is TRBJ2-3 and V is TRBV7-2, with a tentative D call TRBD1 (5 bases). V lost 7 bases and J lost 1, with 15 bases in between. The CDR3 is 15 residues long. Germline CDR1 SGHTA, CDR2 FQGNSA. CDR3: CASNPWGGGTDTQYF. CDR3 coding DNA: TGTGCCAGCAACCCCTGGGGCGGAGGCACAGATACGCAGTATTTT.

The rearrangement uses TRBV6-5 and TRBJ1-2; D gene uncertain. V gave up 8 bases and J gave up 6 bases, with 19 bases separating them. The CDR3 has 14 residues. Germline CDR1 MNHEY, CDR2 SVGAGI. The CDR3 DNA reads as TGTGCCAGCGGCTCGGATCCGGGTGGCCATGGCTACACCTTC. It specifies CASGSDPGGHGYTF.

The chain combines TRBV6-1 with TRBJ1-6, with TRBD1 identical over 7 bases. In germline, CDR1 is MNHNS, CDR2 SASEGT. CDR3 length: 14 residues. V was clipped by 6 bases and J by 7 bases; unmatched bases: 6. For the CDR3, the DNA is TGTGCCAGCAGAAACACAGGGGTAAATTCACCCCTCCACTTT. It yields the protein CASRNTGVNSPLHF.

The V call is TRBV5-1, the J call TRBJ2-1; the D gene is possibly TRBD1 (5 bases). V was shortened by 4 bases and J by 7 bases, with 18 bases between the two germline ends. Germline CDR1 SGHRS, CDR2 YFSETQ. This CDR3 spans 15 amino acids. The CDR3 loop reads CASSETGPKGNEQFF. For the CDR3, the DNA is TGCGCCAGCAGCGAAACCGGGCCGAAGGGGAATGAGCAGTTCTTC.

The CDR3 region has the DNA TGCGCCAGCAGCCAAACAGGGGGCTCGGTGGACTATGGCTACACCTTC. It specifies CASSQTGGSVDYGYTF. The chain is built from TRBV4-1 and TRBJ1-2, with 9 bases matching TRBD1. CDR1 is MGHRA and CDR2 is YSYEKL in the germline V gene. The CDR3 has 16 amino acids. V was clipped by 2 bases and J by 3 bases; unmatched bases: 7.

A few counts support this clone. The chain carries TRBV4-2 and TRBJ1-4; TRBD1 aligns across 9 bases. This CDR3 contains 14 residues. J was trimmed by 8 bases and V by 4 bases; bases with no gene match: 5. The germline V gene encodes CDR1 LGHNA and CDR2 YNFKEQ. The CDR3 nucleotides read TGTGCCAGCAGCCGCGACAGGGGGAAAGAAAAACTGTTTTTT. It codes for CASSRDRGKEKLFF.

CDR3 coding DNA: TGCGCCAGCAGCCCCCGGGGTCCGGGCGGGCGGGAGGTTGAGCAGTTCTTC. It translates to CASSPRGPGGREVEQFF. The J gene is TRBJ2-1, the V gene TRBV4-3; 8 nucleotides match TRBD2. The V segment lost 4 bases and the J segment 9 bases; nucleotides outside the gene matches: 17. The CDR3 sequence is 17 residues long. CDR1 and CDR2 (germline): LGHNA, YSLEER.

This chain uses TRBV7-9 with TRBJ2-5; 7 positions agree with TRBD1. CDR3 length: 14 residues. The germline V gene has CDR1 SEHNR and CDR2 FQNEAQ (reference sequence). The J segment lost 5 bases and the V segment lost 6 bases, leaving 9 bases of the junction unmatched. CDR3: CASSTTGVYETQYF. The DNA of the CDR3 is TGTGCCAGCAGTACAACAGGGGTATACGAGACCCAGTACTTC.